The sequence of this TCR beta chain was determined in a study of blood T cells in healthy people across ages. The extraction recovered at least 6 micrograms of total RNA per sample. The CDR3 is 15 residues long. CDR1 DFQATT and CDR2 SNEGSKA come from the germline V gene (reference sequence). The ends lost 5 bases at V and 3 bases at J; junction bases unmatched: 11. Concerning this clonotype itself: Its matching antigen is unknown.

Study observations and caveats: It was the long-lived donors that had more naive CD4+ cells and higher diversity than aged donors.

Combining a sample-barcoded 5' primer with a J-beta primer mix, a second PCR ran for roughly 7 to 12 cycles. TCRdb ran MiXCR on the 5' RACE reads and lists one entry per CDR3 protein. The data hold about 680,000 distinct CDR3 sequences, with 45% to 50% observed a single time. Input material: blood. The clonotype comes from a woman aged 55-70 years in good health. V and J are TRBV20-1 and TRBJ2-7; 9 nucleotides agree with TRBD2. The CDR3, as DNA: TGCAGTGCTCTGAGCGCGGGAGGGGCGAACTACGAGCAGTACTTC. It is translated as CSALSAGGANYEQYF.